Each of the 8 T cell receptor beta chains below was sequenced from the same sample in a study of cytomegalovirus exposure and HLA in healthy donors. Primers included in the PCR were 60 Vbeta and 13 Jbeta primers. TCRdb's copy holds only in-frame clones and misses some; the assay was immunoSEQ multiplex PCR. The table records about 77,000 clones, approximately 78% of them present only once. Input material: PBMCs. These TCRs come from a man in his forties or fifties in good health and CMV-seronegative.

V is TRBV4-1 and J is TRBJ1-2, with no clear D. V shed 1 base and J shed 8 bases, with 5 bases lying between them. Germline CDR1 reads MGHRA; CDR2 reads YSYEKL. The length of the CDR3 is 11 residues. CDR3 bases: TGCGCCAGCAGCCAAGGTAGAGGCTACACCTTC. Its translation: CASSQGRGYTF.

The J gene is TRBJ2-1, the V gene TRBV5-1; 16 bases are a match to TRBD2. Germline V gene sequence: CDR1 SGHRS, CDR2 YFSETQ. V trimming: 0 bases; J trimming: 4 bases; junction bases outside the gene matches: 4. CDR3 length: 18 amino acids. CDR3 DNA: TGCGCCAGCAGCTTGGGGGGACTAGCGGGGGGGCCGTACAATGAGCAGTTCTTC. Translating it yields CASSLGGLAGGPYNEQFF.

The V and J genes are TRBV7-3 and TRBJ2-5; no clear D. This CDR3 contains 14 residues. Trimming took off 4 bases at V and 0 bases at J, with 9 bases between the two ends. Germline V CDR1 and CDR2: SGHTA, FQGTGA. CDR3 bases: TGTGCCAGCAGCTCGGCTAGGAACCAAGAGACCCAGTACTTC. Amino acid sequence: CASSSARNQETQYF.

The chain employs TRBV6-5 and TRBJ2-5; TRBD1 matches 9 bases. The CDR3 contains 13 residues. Germline assignment: CDR1 MNHEY and CDR2 SVGAGI. V lost 8 bases and J lost 5; bases outside the gene matches: 6. CDR3 bases: TGTGCCAGCCGACAGGGGGTCGCGGAGACCCAGTACTTC. This codes for CASRQGVAETQYF.

V is TRBV9 and J is TRBJ2-2; TRBD2 aligns across 7 bases. The germline V gene encodes CDR1 SGDLS and CDR2 YYNGEE. The CDR3 length is 15 residues. V trimming: 0 bases; J trimming: 5 bases; junction bases outside the gene matches: 4. CDR3 residues: CASSVVWGGTGELFF. As DNA, the CDR3 is TGTGCCAGCAGCGTAGTCTGGGGGGGGACCGGGGAGCTGTTTTTT.

V usage is TRBV7-2 and J usage is TRBJ2-3; 8 nucleotides match TRBD2. Germline lookup yields CDR1 SGHTA and CDR2 FQGNSA. Trimming at V came to 5 bases and at J to 7 bases, leaving 14 bases not matched to a gene. The CDR3 has 16 amino acids. The CDR3 region is CASSPLQRGFHHTQYF. The DNA for the CDR3 is TGTGCCAGCAGCCCTCTTCAGCGGGGGTTCCACCATACGCAGTATTTT.

The table lists this clone with a few counts. The CDR3 sequence: CASTKPGQGYEQYF. The DNA of the CDR3 is TGTGCCAGCACCAAACCGGGACAGGGGTACGAGCAGTACTTC. V gene TRBV6-5 combines with J gene TRBJ2-7, with TRBD1 matching over 10 bases. This CDR3 has 14 amino acids. Trimming removed 7 bases from V and 4 bases from J; junction bases left unmatched: 7. Germline CDR1 MNHEY, CDR2 SVGAGI.

This chain uses TRBV9 with TRBJ2-7; D is ambiguous. In germline, CDR1 is SGDLS, CDR2 YYNGEE. Trimming took 2 bases from V and 6 from J, leaving 12 bases between them. This CDR3 contains 13 residues. CDR3 region: CASSVQVLTEQYF. CDR3 nucleotide sequence: TGTGCCAGCAGCGTCCAGGTTCTCACCGAGCAGTACTTC. Full variable domain (outside the CDR3, taken from reference TRBV9 and TRBJ2-7): DSGVTQTPKHLITATGQRVTLRCSPRSGDLSVYWYQQSLDQGLQFLIQYYNGEERAKGNILERFSAQQFPDLHSELNLSSLELGDSALYFCASSVQVLTEQYFGPGTRLTVT.